Below are 3 T cell receptor beta chains sequenced from a single sample in a study of CD8+CD57+ T cells in acquired aplastic anemia. CDR3 and TCR beta VDJ profiling relied on genomic DNA as the template. TCRdb re-called the reads through MiXCR, storing one row per CDR3 protein. The sample includes about 170,000 distinct CDR3 sequences, about 48% seen only once; the top ten take 0.9% to 1.2%. Sequenced sample: sorted CD4+, CD8+, or CD8+CD57+ T cells (not recorded which) from PBMCs. These TCRs come from a human donor in good health.

This clonotype was seen more than once but under ten times. V and J are TRBV2 and TRBJ1-6; 7 bases align to TRBD1. This CDR3 contains 13 residues. J gave up 10 bases and V 8 bases, and 8 bases lay outside the gene matches. Germline-derived CDR1 and CDR2 are SNHLY and FYNNEI. This CDR3 reads CASRRDRTSPLHF. Here the CDR3 DNA reads TGTGCCAGCCGGCGGGACAGAACATCACCCCTCCACTTT.

The rearrangement uses TRBV29-1 and TRBJ2-7, with D possibly matching TRBD1 (6 bases). V gave up 1 base and J gave up 5 bases, with 15 bases separating them. In germline, CDR1 is SQVTM, CDR2 ANQGSEA. This CDR3 has 14 residues. CDR3 nucleotides: TGCAGCGTTGAAGTGATGGGGGCCGGAGACGAGCAGTACTTC. It yields the protein CSVEVMGAGDEQYF.

This clonotype was counted at least ten times. The chain is built from TRBV24-1 and TRBJ1-5; TRBD1 is a possible D gene (5 bases). Germline lookup yields CDR1 KGHDR and CDR2 SFDVKD. Trimming took 3 bases from V and 5 from J, leaving 13 bases between them. The CDR3 has 15 amino acids. CDR3 sequence: CATSDGSRDDQPQHF. The CDR3 coding sequence is TGTGCCACCAGTGATGGGTCGAGGGACGATCAGCCCCAGCATTTT.